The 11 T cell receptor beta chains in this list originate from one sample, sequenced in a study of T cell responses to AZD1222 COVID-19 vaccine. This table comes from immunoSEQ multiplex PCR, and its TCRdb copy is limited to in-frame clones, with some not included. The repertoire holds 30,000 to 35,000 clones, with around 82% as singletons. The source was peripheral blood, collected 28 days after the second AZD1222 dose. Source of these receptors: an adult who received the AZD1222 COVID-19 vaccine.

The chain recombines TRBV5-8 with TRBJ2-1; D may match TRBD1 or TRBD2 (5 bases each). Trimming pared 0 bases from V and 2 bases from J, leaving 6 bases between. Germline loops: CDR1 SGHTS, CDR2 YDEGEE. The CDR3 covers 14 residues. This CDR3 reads CASSLGGAYNEQFF. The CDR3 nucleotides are TGTGCCAGCAGCTTGGGAGGGGCCTACAATGAGCAGTTCTTC. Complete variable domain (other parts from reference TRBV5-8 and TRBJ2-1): EAGVTQSPTHLIKTRGQQATLRCSPISGHTSVYWYQQALGLGLQFLLWYDEGEERNRGNFPPRFSGRQFPNYSSELNVNALELEDSALYLCASSLGGAYNEQFFGPGTRLTVL.

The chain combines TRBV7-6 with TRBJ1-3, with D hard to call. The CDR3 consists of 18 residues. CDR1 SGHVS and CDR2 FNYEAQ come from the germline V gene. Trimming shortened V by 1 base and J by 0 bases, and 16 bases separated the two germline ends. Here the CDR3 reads CASSLVGRNLLSGNTIYF. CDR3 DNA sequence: TGTGCCAGCAGCTTAGTCGGGCGAAATTTACTCTCTGGAAACACCATATATTTT.

The CDR3 is CASRVQTEGYGYTF. DNA for the CDR3: TGTGCCAGCAGGGTACAAACGGAGGGCTATGGCTACACCTTC. The chain is built from TRBV6-5 and TRBJ1-2; D ambiguous. Germline CDR1 and CDR2: MNHEY and SVGAGI. Trimming shortened V by 6 bases and J by 4 bases, and 15 bases separated the two germline ends. This CDR3 spans 14 amino acids.

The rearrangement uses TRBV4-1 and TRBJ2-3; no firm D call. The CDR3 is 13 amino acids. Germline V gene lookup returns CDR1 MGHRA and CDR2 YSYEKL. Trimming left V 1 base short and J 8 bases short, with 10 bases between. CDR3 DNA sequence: TGCGCCAGCAGCCAAGTAGATAAAAGTACGCAGTATTTT. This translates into CASSQVDKSTQYF.

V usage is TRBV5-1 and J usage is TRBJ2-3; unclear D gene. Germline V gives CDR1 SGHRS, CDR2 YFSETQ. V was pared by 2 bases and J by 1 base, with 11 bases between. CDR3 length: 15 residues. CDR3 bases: TGCGCCAGCAGCTTTGCTGCAGGACGCACAGATACGCAGTATTTT. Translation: CASSFAAGRTDTQYF.

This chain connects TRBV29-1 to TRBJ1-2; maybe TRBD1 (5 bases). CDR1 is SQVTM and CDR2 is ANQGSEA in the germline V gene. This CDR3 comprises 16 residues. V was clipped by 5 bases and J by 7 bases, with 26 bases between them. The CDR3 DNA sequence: TGCAGCGTTTCATCCGGGACGGTCGGTTTCATTGTTGGCTACACCTTC. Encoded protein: CSVSSGTVGFIVGYTF. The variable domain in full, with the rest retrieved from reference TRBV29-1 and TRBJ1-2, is SAVISQKPSRDICQRGTSLTIQCQVDSQVTMMFWYRQQPGQSLTLIATANQGSEATYESGFVIDKFPISRPNLTFSTLTVSNMSPEDSSIYLCSVSSGTVGFIVGYTFGSGTRLTVV.

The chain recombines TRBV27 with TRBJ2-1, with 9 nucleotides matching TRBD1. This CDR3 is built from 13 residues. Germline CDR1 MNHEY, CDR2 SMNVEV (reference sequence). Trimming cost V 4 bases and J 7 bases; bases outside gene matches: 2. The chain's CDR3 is CASSWGQGNEQFF. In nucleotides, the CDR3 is TGTGCCAGCAGTTGGGGACAGGGAAATGAGCAGTTCTTC.

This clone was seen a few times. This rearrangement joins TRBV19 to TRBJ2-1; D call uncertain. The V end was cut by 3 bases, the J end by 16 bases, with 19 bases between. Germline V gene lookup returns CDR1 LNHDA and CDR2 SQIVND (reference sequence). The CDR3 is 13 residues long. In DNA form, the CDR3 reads TGTGCCAGTAGTATTTCCCAGGACGTAGTGAGTTTCTTC. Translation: CASSISQDVVSFF.

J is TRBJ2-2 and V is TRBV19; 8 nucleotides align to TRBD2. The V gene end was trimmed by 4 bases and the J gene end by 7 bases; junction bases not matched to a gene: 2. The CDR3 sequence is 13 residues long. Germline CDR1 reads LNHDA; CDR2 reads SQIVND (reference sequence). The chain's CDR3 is CASSSGRIGELFF. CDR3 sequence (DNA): TGTGCCAGTAGTAGCGGGAGGATCGGGGAGCTGTTTTTT. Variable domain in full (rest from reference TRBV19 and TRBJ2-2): DGGITQSPKYLFRKEGQNVTLSCEQNLNHDAMYWYRQDPGQGLRLIYYSQIVNDFQKGDIAEGYSVSREKKESFPLTVTSAQKNPTAFYLCASSSGRIGELFFGEGSRLTVL.

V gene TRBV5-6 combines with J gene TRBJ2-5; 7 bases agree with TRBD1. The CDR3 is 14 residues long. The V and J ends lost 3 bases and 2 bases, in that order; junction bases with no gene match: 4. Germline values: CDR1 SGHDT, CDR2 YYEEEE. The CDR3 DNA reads TGTGCCAGCAGCTCGCCGACAGGGCAAGAGACCCAGTACTTC. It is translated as CASSSPTGQETQYF.

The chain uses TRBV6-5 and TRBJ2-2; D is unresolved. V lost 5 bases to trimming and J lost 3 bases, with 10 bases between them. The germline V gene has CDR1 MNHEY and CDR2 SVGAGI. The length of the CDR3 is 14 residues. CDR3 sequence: CASSRAMDTGELFF. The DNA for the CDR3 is TGTGCCAGCAGTCGCGCCATGGACACCGGGGAGCTGTTTTTT.